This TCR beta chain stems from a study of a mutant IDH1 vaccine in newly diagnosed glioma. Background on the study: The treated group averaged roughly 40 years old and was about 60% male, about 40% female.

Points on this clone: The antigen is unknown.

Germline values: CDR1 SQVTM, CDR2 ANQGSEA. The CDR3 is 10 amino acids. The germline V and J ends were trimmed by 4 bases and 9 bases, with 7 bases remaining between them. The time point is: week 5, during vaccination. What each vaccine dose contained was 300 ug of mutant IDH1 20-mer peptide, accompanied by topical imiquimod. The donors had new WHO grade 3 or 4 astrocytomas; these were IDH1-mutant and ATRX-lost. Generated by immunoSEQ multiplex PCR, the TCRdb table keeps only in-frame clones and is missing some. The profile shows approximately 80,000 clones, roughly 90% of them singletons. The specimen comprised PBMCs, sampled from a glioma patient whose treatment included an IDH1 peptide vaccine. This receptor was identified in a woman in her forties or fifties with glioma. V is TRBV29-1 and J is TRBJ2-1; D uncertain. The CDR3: CSVVTFEQFF. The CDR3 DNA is TGCAGCGTTGTTACATTTGAGCAGTTCTTC.